The clone carrying this T cell receptor (beta chain) was seen a handful of times. What it binds is unknown. This CDR3 has 18 residues. Germline V CDR1 and CDR2: LGHNA, YNFKEQ. Trimming cost V 1 base and J 0 bases; bases outside gene matches: 9. The data are from a study of beta chain features in type 1 diabetes. Findings of the study overall: Reduced insertions and increased deletions marked VDJ junctions in type 1 diabetes patients. Shortening of TCRB CDR3s, moderate but significant, appeared in all four CD4+ subsets of Type 1 diabetes patients. Short templates might get an advantage during PCR, and this would be equal in patients and controls.

By way of CD45RO/CCR7/CD25/CD127/CD95/CD27, the CD4+ regulatory, stem cell-like memory, central memory and naive cells were sorted. The investigators reverse transcribed all of the isolated RNA, so they sequenced expressed TCRB transcripts. Method: immunoSEQ multiplex PCR; TCRdb's copy keeps in-frame clones and lacks some. Of some 330,000 clones in the sample, about 11% are singletons; the top ten hold roughly 0.016%. This clonotype was obtained from a woman aged 25 to 39 in good health. The chain has TRBV4-2 and TRBJ2-7, with 10 bases matching TRBD2. The sequencing input was naive CD4+ T cells from blood. In nucleotides, the CDR3 is TGTGCCAGCAGCCAAGGTTTTGGACTAGCGGCTAGCTCCTACGAGCAGTACTTC. This translates into CASSQGFGLAASSYEQYF.